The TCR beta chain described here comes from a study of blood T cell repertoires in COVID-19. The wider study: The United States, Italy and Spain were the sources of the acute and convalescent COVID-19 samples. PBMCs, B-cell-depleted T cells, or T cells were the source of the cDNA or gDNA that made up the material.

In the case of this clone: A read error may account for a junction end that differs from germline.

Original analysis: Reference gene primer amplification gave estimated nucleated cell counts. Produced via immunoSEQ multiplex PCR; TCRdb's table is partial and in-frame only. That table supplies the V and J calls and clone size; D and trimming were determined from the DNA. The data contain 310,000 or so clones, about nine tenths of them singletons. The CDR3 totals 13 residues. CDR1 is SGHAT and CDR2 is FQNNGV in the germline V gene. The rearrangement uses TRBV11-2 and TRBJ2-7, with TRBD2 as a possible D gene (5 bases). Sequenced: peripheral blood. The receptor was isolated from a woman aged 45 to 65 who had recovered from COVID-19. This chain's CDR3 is CASSLDTGNEQYF. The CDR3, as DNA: TGTGCCAGCAGTTTAGATACGGGGAACGAGCAGTACTTC.